A single sample is the source of the 19 T cell receptor beta chains below, sequenced in a study of early T cells in non-severe SARS-CoV-2 infection. Each CDR3 protein gets one entry after TCRdb re-called the 5' RACE reads with MiXCR. The table shows 65,000 to 95,000 distinct CDR3 sequences, with roughly an eighth occurring only once. Source: whole blood, taken at baseline. The receptors come from an adult who was a healthcare worker with PCR-confirmed SARS-CoV-2 infection or an uninfected control (not recorded which). The donor label of this sample is uncertain.

The V gene is TRBV11-1, the J gene TRBJ2-3; D gene ambiguous. The V and J ends lost 1 base and 4 bases respectively, with 6 bases between them. The CDR3 length is 13 residues. Germline CDR1 and CDR2: SGHAT and FQDESV (reference sequence). CDR3 loop: CASSLGGSDTQYF. The DNA of the CDR3 is TGTGCCAGCAGCTTAGGGGGTTCAGATACGCAGTATTTT.

This clonotype was seen only a few times. This rearrangement joins TRBV2 to TRBJ2-7, with 8 bases fitting TRBD2. Germline loops: CDR1 SNHLY, CDR2 FYNNEI. The CDR3 is 15 amino acids. V dropped 6 bases and J dropped 4; count of bases not matched to a gene: 11. The CDR3 DNA follows: TGTGCCAGCAGCGAGGGGGGGACTAGAGGTTACGAGCAGTACTTC. It encodes CASSEGGTRGYEQYF. The entire variable domain, with the rest obtained from reference TRBV2 and TRBJ2-7, is as follows: EPEVTQTPSHQVTQMGQEVILRCVPISNHLYFYWYRQILGQKVEFLVSFYNNEISEKSEIFDDQFSVERPDGSNFTLKIRSTKLEDSAMYFCASSEGGTRGYEQYFGPGTRLTVT.

The genes are TRBV6-2 or TRBV6-3 and TRBJ1-5, with a tentative D call TRBD1 (5 bases). V was trimmed by 8 bases and J by 4 bases, leaving 12 bases between them. The germline V gene encodes CDR1 MNHEY and CDR2 SVGEGT. The CDR3 is 13 amino acids. CDR3 amino acids: CASGTSGNQPQHF. As DNA, the CDR3 is TGTGCCAGCGGTACTTCAGGGAATCAGCCCCAGCATTTT.

This clonotype was counted a few times. This chain joins TRBV3-1 and TRBJ2-1; D unclear. Germline V gene sequence: CDR1 LGHDT, CDR2 YNNKEL (reference sequence). V gave up 4 bases and J gave up 7 bases, with 11 bases separating them. This CDR3 region has 13 residues. The DNA of the CDR3 is TGTGCCAGCAGCCCCCGGGCGACGAATGAGCAGTTCTTC. It encodes CASSPRATNEQFF.

The chain carries TRBV10-1 and TRBJ1-2; D is unclear. V dropped 3 bases and J dropped 8 bases, with 13 bases sitting between them. This CDR3 has 13 residues. The germline V gene encodes CDR1 WNHNN and CDR2 SYGVQD (reference sequence). In DNA, the CDR3 is TGCGCCAGCAGTGAAGTCAGGTTCGGAGGCTACACCTTC. Translated: CASSEVRFGGYTF.

This clonotype was counted many times. The rearrangement joins TRBV12-3 or TRBV12-4 to TRBJ2-1; D not certain. The germline V and J ends were trimmed by 6 bases and 11 bases, with 11 bases remaining between them. The CDR3 is 11 amino acids. Here the CDR3 DNA reads TGTGCCAGCAGGCTCTATAATAAGCAGTTCTTC. This encodes CASRLYNKQFF.

The rearrangement links TRBV5-1 to TRBJ1-3; D call uncertain. CDR1 is SGHRS and CDR2 is YFSETQ in the germline V gene. Trimming removed 0 bases at V and 4 bases at J, with 8 bases between. This CDR3 comprises 14 residues. In DNA, the CDR3 is TGCGCCAGCAGCTTGGGACCACAGGGAAACACCATATATTTT. Encoded protein: CASSLGPQGNTIYF.

This clonotype has more than one count but fewer than ten. The V and J genes are TRBV20-1 and TRBJ2-1; 12 nucleotides line up with TRBD2. CDR1 and CDR2 (germline): DFQATT, SNEGSKA (reference sequence). The ends lost 5 bases at V and 4 bases at J; junction bases unmatched: 3. The CDR3 spans 14 residues. This CDR3 reads CSAYLAGGYNEQFF. Written as DNA, the CDR3 is TGCAGTGCTTATCTAGCGGGGGGGTACAATGAGCAGTTCTTC.

This clonotype was seen only a few times. This chain connects TRBV15 to TRBJ1-1; D unclear. Germline-derived CDR1 and CDR2 are LNHNV and YYDKDF (reference sequence). V gave up 6 bases and J gave up 4 bases, with 15 bases separating them. The CDR3 contains 14 residues. The CDR3 region has the DNA TGTGCCACCAGTACCAGAGGGAGCGGCACTGAAGCTTTCTTT. Encoded protein: CATSTRGSGTEAFF.

The V call is TRBV27, the J call TRBJ2-1, with D perhaps matching TRBD1 or TRBD2 (5 bases each). The CDR3 spans 15 residues. V lost 4 bases and J lost 7, with 17 bases in between. Germline V gene sequence: CDR1 MNHEY, CDR2 SMNVEV (reference sequence). As DNA, the CDR3 is TGTGCCAGCAGTTCCCTGAGGGGTTTAGGAAATGAGCAGTTCTTC. Its protein product is CASSSLRGLGNEQFF.

At least ten counts were recorded for this clonotype. The chain uses TRBV18 and TRBJ2-2; D unresolved. The CDR3 is made up of 16 amino acids. Looked up from germline, CDR1 is KGHSH and CDR2 is LQKENI. Trimming removed 2 bases at V and 6 bases at J, with 16 bases between. In DNA, the CDR3 is TGTGCCAGCTCACCAAGGCTAGTATCAGGCTCCGGGGAGCTGTTTTTT. Amino acids: CASSPRLVSGSGELFF.

There are a few counts of this clonotype. This chain connects TRBV29-1 to TRBJ2-1; D possibly corresponds to TRBD1 (6 bases). V was pared by 2 bases and J by 3 bases, with 23 bases between. This CDR3 comprises 18 residues. Per the germline V gene, CDR1 is SQVTM and CDR2 is ANQGSEA. CDR3 sequence: CSVEFRATRRDNYNEQFF. The CDR3 DNA follows: TGCAGCGTTGAATTTCGGGCCACGCGCCGGGACAACTACAATGAGCAGTTCTTC.

This clonotype showed up many times. This CDR3 reads CASSSNDRFIAKNIQYF. The CDR3 DNA follows: TGTGCCAGCAGTTCCAATGACAGGTTCATAGCCAAAAACATTCAGTACTTC. The chain couples TRBV12-3 or TRBV12-4 to TRBJ2-4; possibly TRBD1 for D (6 bases). CDR3 length: 17 amino acids. Trimming shortened V by 4 bases and J by 0 bases, and 16 bases separated the two germline ends.

This clonotype was observed a few times. CDR3 region: CASSLWAGMTYEQFF. The CDR3 DNA reads TGCGCCAGCAGCTTGTGGGCAGGGATGACGTATGAGCAGTTCTTC. The chain uses TRBV5-1 and TRBJ2-1; perhaps TRBD1 as D (5 bases). The germline V gene has CDR1 SGHRS and CDR2 YFSETQ. CDR3 length: 15 amino acids. V lost 1 base and J lost 8, with 16 bases in between.

This clonotype was recorded a few times. This chain links TRBV5-6 with TRBJ2-1, with D possibly matching TRBD2 (5 bases). Per the germline V gene, CDR1 is SGHDT and CDR2 is YYEEEE. The CDR3 loop spans 12 amino acids. V was pared by 2 bases and J by 8 bases, with 8 bases between. The CDR3 protein is CASSLLGYEQFF. In DNA form, the CDR3 reads TGTGCCAGCAGCTTACTAGGATATGAGCAGTTCTTC.

The chain recombines TRBV12-3 or TRBV12-4 with TRBJ1-1; D ambiguous. The length of the CDR3 is 13 residues. V was cut by 6 bases and J by 0 bases, with 8 bases left in between. The CDR3 DNA reads TGTGCCAGCAGCTCCCCAGTGAACACTGAAGCTTTCTTT. Encoded protein: CASSSPVNTEAFF.

The chain combines TRBV27 with TRBJ2-3, with no clear D. V was cut by 0 bases and J by 3 bases, with 7 bases left in between. Per the germline V gene, CDR1 is MNHEY and CDR2 is SMNVEV (reference sequence). This CDR3 is 14 amino acids long. The CDR3 loop reads CASSLSQETDTQYF. CDR3 sequence (DNA): TGTGCCAGCAGTTTATCCCAGGAGACAGATACGCAGTATTTT.

This clonotype was seen only a few times. J is TRBJ1-2 and V is TRBV4-3; tentatively, D is TRBD1 (6 bases). Trimming took 0 bases from V and 8 from J, leaving 13 bases between them. CDR3 size: 14 residues. Germline assignment: CDR1 LGHNA and CDR2 YSLEER. The CDR3 DNA follows: TGCGCCAGCAGCCAAGATGATAGGGGGGAAGGCTACACCTTC. It yields the protein CASSQDDRGEGYTF.

Many counts were recorded for this clonotype. V gene TRBV12-3 or TRBV12-4 combines with J gene TRBJ2-3, with D unclear. The CDR3 extends over 13 amino acids. Trimming took 4 bases from V and 2 from J, leaving 7 bases between them. CDR3 in amino acids: CASSSEYTDTQYF. The CDR3 coding sequence is TGTGCCAGCAGTTCAGAGTACACAGATACGCAGTATTTT.